This TCR beta chain originates from a study of T cells after yellow fever vaccination. Study-wide background: Some fractions had low cell numbers, and these were prepared with SMART-Seq v4 Ultra Low Input.

The germline V gene encodes CDR1 SEHNR and CDR2 FQNEAQ (reference sequence). V lost 4 bases and J lost 4; bases outside the gene matches: 3. The CDR3 totals 14 residues. This clonotype was counted only a few times. Its target is not known. Study results and limitations: The secondary response was weaker, and its peak arrived faster, on day 5 versus 15. Clones that expanded after primary vaccination mostly reappeared after the booster (less than 98% CD4, about 91% CD8).

A process of 5'RACE template switching, which added a universal primer site and UMIs, was used to make TCR cDNA. TCRdb itself ran the 5' RACE reads through MiXCR, one entry per CDR3 protein. The sample has under 250,000 distinct CDR3 sequences, less than 9% seen once. This sequence joins TRBV7-9 and TRBJ2-5; the match to TRBD2 covers 10 bases. This material consisted of CD4+ T cells sorted from PBMCs, taken 15 days after the yellow fever booster vaccination. The receptor was isolated from a man in his thirties or forties who received the YFV17D yellow fever vaccine. The CDR3 sequence: CASSSGTSAETQYF. The CDR3 DNA is TGTGCCAGCAGCTCCGGGACTAGCGCAGAGACCCAGTACTTC.